The present TCR beta chain was sequenced within a study of T cells in Graves' hyperthyroidism and ophthalmopathy. What was amplified from RNA transcripts were TCR beta CDR3 regions. An initial round of RT-PCR targeting the TCR CDR3 relied on the HTBI primer set. Using its own MiXCR run on the multiplex PCR reads, TCRdb lists one record per CDR3 protein. The sample yields 450,000 to 700,000 distinct CDR3 sequences, around 46% seen once. This clonotype showed up many times. Germline V lookup: CDR1 SGHAT, CDR2 FQNNGV. The trim removed 4 bases at V and 4 bases at J, leaving 5 bases unmatched. This CDR3 region has 14 residues. Exclusions: uncontrolled infection, other autoimmune disease, pregnancy, lactation.

What was sequenced was peripheral blood or thyroid tissue (not recorded which). This TCR came from a woman aged 18-30 years with Graves' hyperthyroidism. V usage is TRBV11-2 and J usage is TRBJ2-5; TRBD2 matches 8 bases. The CDR3 is CASSSREGIETQYF. CDR3 DNA sequence: TGTGCCAGCAGCTCCCGGGAGGGGATAGAGACCCAGTACTTC.